This is a list of T cell receptor beta chains from one sample in a study of shared clonotypes between healthy human individuals. Using immunoSEQ multiplex PCR, the repertoire was profiled, and TCRdb retains in-frame clones only, with some absent. The sample consists of over 800,000 clones, 80% to 95% of them appearing once. What was sequenced was naive CD8+ T cells sorted from blood. The receptors were sampled from a man younger than 45 in good health. Both conserved end residues are part of each CDR3. A D gene is named only where the DNA matches it firmly. The size of a clone is reported for some rows only, either as once, few or many, or as a class for expanded clones.

clone_size d_call j_call v_call cdr3_aa cdr3_nt
NA NA TRBJ1-5 TRBV6-1 CASTNRDNQPQHF TGTGCCAGCACTAACAGGGACAATCAGCCCCAGCATTTT
NA TRBD1 TRBJ1-2 TRBV4-1 CASSQEQGSYYGYTF TGCGCCAGCAGCCAAGAACAGGGGAGTTACTATGGCTACACCTTC
NA TRBD1 TRBJ1-2 TRBV27 CASSTDRANYGYTF TGTGCCAGCAGTACCGACAGGGCTAACTATGGCTACACCTTC
NA NA TRBJ1-4 TRBV7-9 CASSLGGEAENEKLFF TGTGCCAGCAGCTTAGGAGGGGAAGCAGAGAATGAAAAACTGTTTTTT
NA TRBD1 TRBJ1-2 TRBV28 CASSRGQGRDGYTF TGTGCCAGCAGTCGCGGACAGGGGAGGGATGGCTACACCTTC
NA NA TRBJ1-1 TRBV4-2 CASSQATNTEAFF TGTGCCAGCAGCCAAGCCACGAACACTGAAGCTTTCTTT
NA TRBD2 TRBJ2-2 TRBV5-1 CASSQGLAGGPINTGELFF TGCGCCAGCAGTCAAGGACTAGCGGGAGGGCCTATTAACACCGGGGAGCTGTTTTTT
NA TRBD1 TRBJ1-1 TRBV7-2 CASSPRDRPNTEAFF TGTGCCAGCAGCCCGAGGGACAGACCGAACACTGAAGCTTTCTTT
NA NA TRBJ2-5 TRBV4-3 CASSQVESPRSQYF TGCGCCAGCAGCCAAGTTGAAAGCCCACGGTCCCAGTACTTC
NA TRBD2 TRBJ2-5 TRBV7-9 CASTFLGLAGGQETQYF TGTGCCAGCACCTTTCTCGGGCTAGCGGGGGGTCAAGAGACCCAGTACTTC
NA NA TRBJ2-2 TRBV1 CTSSQVPPPASGLTGELFF TGCACCAGCAGCCAAGTACCGCCCCCCGCTAGCGGCCTCACCGGGGAGCTGTTTTTT
NA NA TRBJ1-1 TRBV30 CAWSVRAEAFF TGTGCCTGGAGTGTACGGGCCGAAGCTTTCTTT
NA NA TRBJ2-1 TRBV11-2 CASSTRPGSSNEQFF TGTGCCAGCAGCACCCGGCCGGGATCAAGCAATGAGCAGTTCTTC
NA TRBD2 TRBJ2-7 TRBV27 CASSFSLAGVGEQYF TGTGCCAGCAGTTTTAGCCTAGCGGGAGTAGGGGAGCAGTACTTC
once NA TRBJ2-7 TRBV2 CASRPKTAYEQYF TGTGCCAGCAGGCCAAAGACAGCCTACGAGCAGTACTTC
NA NA TRBJ2-7 TRBV7-6 CASSPQVLGVGEQYF TGTGCCAGCAGCCCCCAGGTACTAGGGGTTGGCGAGCAGTACTTC
NA NA TRBJ1-5 TRBV27 CASSLSRGTQPQHF TGTGCCAGCAGTTTATCGCGGGGAACTCAGCCCCAGCATTTT
NA NA TRBJ1-1 TRBV4-1 CASSQVGTLNTEAFF TGCGCCAGCAGCCAAGTTGGCACCCTGAACACTGAAGCTTTCTTT
NA TRBD2 TRBJ2-1 TRBV4-3 CASSQNLAGGPTDLYNEQFF TGCGCCAGCAGCCAGAATCTAGCGGGAGGGCCCACGGACCTCTACAATGAGCAGTTCTTC
once NA TRBJ1-4 TRBV5-1 CASSTYGQKGEKLFF TGCGCCAGCAGCACCTATGGACAGAAGGGAGAAAAACTGTTTTTT
NA NA TRBJ1-2 TRBV29-1 CSVREGAFYGYTF TGCAGCGTTCGAGAAGGGGCCTTCTATGGCTACACCTTC
NA NA TRBJ2-3 TRBV7-6 CASSLSGTNPTDTQYF TGTGCCAGCAGCTTATCCGGGACCAATCCCACAGATACGCAGTATTTT
NA NA TRBJ2-1 TRBV25-1 CASSGWTDNEQFF TGTGCCAGCAGTGGGTGGACAGACAATGAGCAGTTCTTC
NA NA TRBJ2-3 TRBV7-8 CASSLLTDTQYF TGTGCCAGCAGCTTATTGACAGATACGCAGTATTTT
NA NA TRBJ2-1 TRBV5-4 CASSLDLADEQFF TGTGCCAGCAGCTTGGATCTGGCCGATGAGCAGTTCTTC
NA TRBD1 TRBJ2-5 TRBV28 CASSQGTVRVTQYF TGTGCCAGCAGCCAAGGGACAGTGAGGGTGACCCAGTACTTC
NA NA TRBJ1-2 TRBV5-1 CASSLAAGANYGYTF TGCGCCAGCAGCTTGGCGGCGGGAGCTAACTATGGCTACACCTTC
many TRBD1 TRBJ2-1 TRBV5-1 CASSRGDRGQMDEQFF TGCGCCAGCTCTCGCGGAGACAGGGGGCAGATGGATGAGCAGTTCTTC
NA TRBD1 TRBJ2-7 TRBV29-1 CSVEAYSRQGQYEQYF TGCAGCGTTGAAGCCTACTCTCGACAGGGCCAGTACGAGCAGTACTTC
NA NA TRBJ2-7 TRBV5-6 CASTINGGLGEQYF TGTGCCAGCACGATAAACGGGGGCCTAGGAGAGCAGTACTTC
NA NA TRBJ2-1 TRBV7-9 CASSPQGGYNEQFF TGTGCCAGCAGCCCGCAGGGGGGTTACAATGAGCAGTTCTTC
NA NA TRBJ1-2 TRBV9 CASSTSWSYGYTF TGTGCCAGCAGCACCTCGTGGAGCTATGGCTACACCTTC